This entry lists 26 T cell receptor beta chains sequenced from one sample in a study of blood T cell repertoires in COVID-19. Here immunoSEQ multiplex PCR was the method, and the copy in TCRdb shows in-frame clones only, minus some. The repertoire holds a few hundred thousand clones, with 70% to 90% as singletons. The sequenced sample consisted of PBMCs or T cells enriched from blood (not recorded which). The receptors were gathered from a man in his forties who had recovered from COVID-19.

This chain joins TRBV4-1 and TRBJ2-1; no clear D. Per the germline V gene, CDR1 is MGHRA and CDR2 is YSYEKL. The CDR3 totals 14 residues. V lost 2 bases and J lost 6, with 11 bases in between. CDR3 residues: CASSQPPLSNEQFF. CDR3 bases: TGCGCCAGCAGCCAACCCCCACTTAGCAATGAGCAGTTCTTC.

The chain has TRBV11-2 and TRBJ1-3; D may be TRBD1 (6 bases). The CDR3 has 14 residues. The V gene lost 5 bases and the J gene lost 12 bases, with 20 bases spanning the gap. Germline assignment: CDR1 SGHAT and CDR2 FQNNGV. The CDR3 region is CASSRRQDGRDIYF. DNA of the CDR3: TGTGCCAGCAGCCGGAGACAGGACGGACGAGACATATATTTT.

The rearrangement uses TRBV5-1 and TRBJ2-2; no clear D gene. Trimming cost V 2 bases and J 5 bases, with 7 bases left between them. The length of the CDR3 is 13 residues. Germline values: CDR1 SGHRS, CDR2 YFSETQ. CDR3: CASSLDGTGELFF. CDR3 sequence (DNA): TGCGCCAGCAGCTTAGACGGGACCGGGGAGCTGTTTTTT. The full variable domain, in which reference TRBV5-1 and TRBJ2-2 provide the parts outside the CDR3, is KAGVTQTPRYLIKTRGQQVTLSCSPISGHRSVSWYQQTPGQGLQFLFEYFSETQRNKGNFPGRFSGRQFSNSRSEMNVSTLELGDSALYLCASSLDGTGELFFGEGSRLTVL.

The V call is TRBV6-5, the J call TRBJ2-7; D is possibly TRBD1 (5 bases). Trimming removed 6 bases from V and 1 base from J, with 16 bases in between. This CDR3 has 15 residues. Germline V gene data show CDR1 as MNHEY and CDR2 as SVGAGI. Here the CDR3 DNA reads TGTGCCAGCAGGACCGTGGACACCCCTTCCTACGAGCAGTACTTC. Its translation is CASRTVDTPSYEQYF.

The CDR3 DNA reads TGTGCCAGCAGTTTACCGCCAGGCCAAGAGACCCAGTACTTC. It yields the protein CASSLPPGQETQYF. The chain carries TRBV28 and TRBJ2-5; no clear D. The length of the CDR3 is 14 residues. Looked up from germline, CDR1 is MDHEN and CDR2 is SYDVKM. The V and J ends lost 2 bases and 1 base respectively, with 8 bases between them.

This clone was recorded once. CDR3 amino acids: CASAISGQGQPQHF. The CDR3 nucleotides are TGTGCCAGCGCAATATCGGGACAGGGACAGCCCCAGCATTTT. The rearrangement joins TRBV3-1 (or the pseudogene TRBV3-2) to TRBJ1-5, with TRBD1 matching over 9 bases. CDR1 is LGHDT, CDR2 YNNKEL, per germline (reference sequence). This CDR3 is built from 14 residues. V was pared by 8 bases and J by 7 bases, with 9 bases of the junction left unmatched.

CDR3 in DNA: TGCGCCAGCAGTGAGTTGACTAGCGGGGGGGCCAGAGAGACCCAGTACTTC. Translating gives CASSELTSGGARETQYF. The chain recombines TRBV10-1 with TRBJ2-5, with 14 bases identical to TRBD2. Germline CDR1 is WNHNN and CDR2 is SYGVQD (reference sequence). The CDR3 spans 17 residues. The J segment lost 4 bases and the V segment lost 1 base, leaving 5 bases of the junction unmatched.

The genes are TRBV2 and TRBJ1-1, with D possibly matching TRBD1 (6 bases). In germline, CDR1 is SNHLY, CDR2 FYNNEI. There are 12 residues in the CDR3. The V end was cut by 4 bases, the J end by 9 bases, with 12 bases between. The CDR3 region has the DNA TGTGCCAGCAGTGCACAGGGTGGTAAAGCTTTCTTT. Protein product: CASSAQGGKAFF.

This chain links TRBV30 with TRBJ1-2; D call uncertain. V lost 0 bases and J 5 bases, leaving 10 bases between the germline ends. The CDR3 extends over 13 amino acids. Germline CDR1 GTSNPN, CDR2 SVGIG (reference sequence). CDR3 sequence reads: CAWSVSGWYGYTF. CDR3 in DNA: TGTGCCTGGAGTGTATCAGGATGGTATGGCTACACCTTC.

The chain couples TRBV11-2 to TRBJ2-7, with D possibly TRBD1 on 6 matching bases. V lost 1 base and J 4 bases, leaving 8 bases between the germline ends. CDR3 length: 13 amino acids. CDR1 and CDR2 (germline): SGHAT, FQNNGV. The CDR3 spells CASSLGTEYEQYF. In DNA, the CDR3 is TGTGCCAGCAGCTTAGGGACAGAGTACGAGCAGTACTTC.

The chain has TRBV19 and TRBJ2-7; D might be TRBD2 (5 bases). Trimming removed 1 base from V and 1 base from J, with 5 bases in between. CDR3 length: 13 amino acids. Germline V gene data show CDR1 as LNHDA and CDR2 as SQIVND (reference sequence). CDR3 sequence reads: CASSIGTSYEQYF. The CDR3 DNA follows: TGTGCCAGTAGTATAGGGACTTCCTACGAGCAGTACTTC.

The chain carries TRBV5-4 and TRBJ2-3, with D unresolved. CDR3 length: 13 amino acids. Per the germline V gene, CDR1 is SGHNT and CDR2 is YYREEE (reference sequence). V gave up 7 bases and J gave up 7 bases, with 16 bases separating them. Here the CDR3 reads CASASMGSNTQYF. The CDR3 DNA sequence: TGTGCCAGCGCCAGTATGGGCTCAAATACGCAGTATTTT. Full variable domain (rest looked up from reference TRBV5-4 and TRBJ2-3): ETGVTQSPTHLIKTRGQQVTLRCSSQSGHNTVSWYQQALGQGPQFIFQYYREEENGRGNFPPRFSGLQFPNYSSELNVNALELDDSALYLCASASMGSNTQYFGPGTRLTVL.

This chain uses TRBV3-1 (or the pseudogene TRBV3-2) with TRBJ2-4; 9 positions agree with TRBD2. Germline V gives CDR1 LGHDT, CDR2 YNNKEL (reference sequence). The CDR3 sequence is 18 residues long. V gave up 4 bases and J gave up 2 bases; unmatched junction bases: 12. The chain's CDR3 is CASSPRIAGERTKNIQYF. CDR3 nucleotides: TGTGCCAGCAGCCCCAGGATAGCGGGAGAGAGGACCAAAAACATTCAGTACTTC.

J is TRBJ1-2 and V is TRBV7-9; D is unresolved. V lost 7 bases and J 4 bases, leaving 25 bases between the germline ends. The CDR3 consists of 17 residues. Germline V CDR1 and CDR2: SEHNR, FQNEAQ (reference sequence). CDR3 residues: CASINQNGGGPLYGYTF. For the CDR3, the DNA is TGTGCCAGCATTAACCAGAACGGAGGTGGCCCGCTCTATGGCTACACCTTC.

The chain combines TRBV9 with TRBJ1-2, with 9 bases matching TRBD1. The CDR3 extends over 15 amino acids. J was trimmed by 4 bases and V by 3 bases; bases with no gene match: 7. CDR1 and CDR2 (germline): SGDLS, YYNGEE. The CDR3 sequence is CASSEALTGGYGYTF. The CDR3 coding sequence is TGTGCCAGCAGCGAAGCACTGACAGGGGGCTATGGCTACACCTTC.

The genes are TRBV6-1 and TRBJ1-2; D uncertain. The germline gives CDR1 MNHNS, CDR2 SASEGT. V dropped 1 base and J dropped 4 bases, with 7 bases sitting between them. The length of the CDR3 is 13 residues. The CDR3 here is CASSEGEVYGYTF. Written as DNA, the CDR3 is TGTGCCAGCAGTGAAGGGGAGGTCTATGGCTACACCTTC.

The rearrangement links TRBV2 to TRBJ1-2; TRBD1 agrees at 7 bases. This CDR3 comprises 14 residues. Germline CDR1 SNHLY, CDR2 FYNNEI. Unmatched junction bases numbered 10, after V lost 4 bases and J lost 8 bases. The CDR3 here is CASSGVGTEGGYTF. CDR3 in DNA: TGTGCCAGCAGTGGGGTTGGGACAGAGGGCGGCTACACCTTC.

A single count supports this clone. V gene TRBV2 combines with J gene TRBJ1-2; the D is unclear. This CDR3 is 13 amino acids long. V lost 10 bases and J 1 base, leaving 13 bases between the germline ends. Germline CDR1 and CDR2: SNHLY and FYNNEI. CDR3 nucleotide sequence: TGTGCCACCCTGCGAGTCCTTAACTATGGCTACACCTTC. It translates to CATLRVLNYGYTF.

The J gene is TRBJ1-4, the V gene TRBV24-1; a weak D match, TRBD1 (6 bases). Germline CDR1 is KGHDR and CDR2 is SFDVKD. V was clipped by 4 bases and J by 3 bases, with 8 bases between them. The length of the CDR3 is 14 residues. The DNA of the CDR3 is TGTGCCACCAGTGACGGACAGCCTAATGAAAAACTGTTTTTT. Residues: CATSDGQPNEKLFF.

This clone was counted once. The genes are TRBV5-4 and TRBJ1-2, with a tentative D call TRBD1 (5 bases). CDR1 is SGHNT, CDR2 YYREEE, per germline (reference sequence). This CDR3 spans 15 amino acids. Deletions cut 6 bases from V and 4 bases from J, with 19 bases between. The CDR3 sequence: CASIQTTGVSYGYTF. The CDR3 DNA follows: TGTGCCAGCATCCAGACGACGGGGGTGAGCTATGGCTACACCTTC.

A word on this clone: This sample also contains other DNA sequences that code for the same CDR3. The J gene is TRBJ1-5, the V gene TRBV5-1; no reliable D call. The germline gives CDR1 SGHRS, CDR2 YFSETQ. V lost 0 bases, J lost 1 base, and 8 bases lay in between. This CDR3 contains 15 residues. The CDR3 loop is CASSLAAGSNQPQHF. The CDR3 coding sequence is TGCGCCAGCAGCTTGGCCGCGGGAAGCAATCAGCCCCAGCATTTT.

This rearrangement joins TRBV6-5 to TRBJ2-1; tentatively, D is TRBD1 (6 bases). This CDR3 spans 15 amino acids. V was shortened by 6 bases and J by 0 bases, with 12 bases between the two germline ends. Germline CDR1 and CDR2: MNHEY and SVGAGI. CDR3 coding DNA: TGTGCCAGCAGACCCAGGGGCTTCTCCTACAATGAGCAGTTCTTC. Protein sequence: CASRPRGFSYNEQFF.

The chain recombines TRBV13 with TRBJ2-2, with TRBD1 identical over 7 bases. CDR1 is PRHDT, CDR2 FYEKMQ, per germline (reference sequence). The length of the CDR3 is 15 residues. V lost 3 bases to trimming and J lost 3 bases; unmatched junction nucleotides: 4. CDR3 protein: CASSFPGGDTGELFF. Written as DNA, the CDR3 is TGTGCCAGCAGCTTCCCAGGGGGAGACACCGGGGAGCTGTTTTTT.

This clone appeared a single time. The chain combines TRBV18 with TRBJ2-5; possible D gene TRBD1, 5 bases. Deletions cut 4 bases from V and 1 base from J, with 13 bases between. Germline-derived CDR1 and CDR2 are KGHSH and LQKENI. This CDR3 region has 15 residues. In nucleotides, the CDR3 is TGTGCCAGCTCACTTACACAGGCTTCCCAAGAGACCCAGTACTTC. It is translated as CASSLTQASQETQYF.

The genes are TRBV5-6 and TRBJ1-2; 11 nucleotides align to TRBD1. From germline, CDR1 is SGHDT and CDR2 YYEEEE. The CDR3 runs to 14 residues. The J segment lost 7 bases and the V segment lost 4 bases, leaving 6 bases of the junction unmatched. CDR3 coding DNA: TGTGCCAGCAGCATTGGACAGGGGGCGGGTGGCTACACCTTC. Its translation: CASSIGQGAGGYTF.

The chain has TRBV4-1 and TRBJ2-1; 7 bases match TRBD1. The germline CDR1 and CDR2 sequences are MGHRA and YSYEKL. V trimming: 0 bases; J trimming: 1 base; junction bases outside the gene matches: 3. The CDR3 spans 16 residues. CDR3 amino acids: CASSQELDRSYNEQFF. As DNA, the CDR3 is TGCGCCAGCAGCCAAGAGTTGGACAGGTCCTACAATGAGCAGTTCTTC.